The clone carrying this T cell receptor (beta chain) was seen ten or more times. Its matching antigen is unknown. The sample originates from a study of blood T cells in healthy people across ages. Study details: About one barcoded beta molecule per two T cells came from capture by template switching. Findings and limits, study-wide: Unknown donor CMV status possibly confounded expanded clonotype changes. Roughly linear age-related decline in beta diversity appeared, significant by age around 40.

Alongside a J-beta primer mix, a sample-barcoded 5' primer served in a second PCR lasting roughly 6 to 11 cycles. Via MiXCR, TCRdb re-called the 5' RACE reads, giving one row per CDR3 protein. In the table there are 700,000 to 850,000 distinct CDR3 sequences, roughly 50% of which are singletons. Per germline, CDR1 SQVTM and CDR2 ANQGSEA. The CDR3 has 13 amino acids. Trimming cost V 6 bases and J 7 bases; bases outside gene matches: 5. The amount of total RNA extracted per sample was at least 5.5 micrograms. Specimen: blood. The chain employs TRBV29-1 and TRBJ2-1; TRBD1 agrees at 11 bases. The receptor's source is a man at least 80 years old in good health. CDR3 protein: CSVGQGGWNEQFF. Here the CDR3 DNA reads TGCAGCGTGGGACAGGGGGGGTGGAATGAGCAGTTCTTC.